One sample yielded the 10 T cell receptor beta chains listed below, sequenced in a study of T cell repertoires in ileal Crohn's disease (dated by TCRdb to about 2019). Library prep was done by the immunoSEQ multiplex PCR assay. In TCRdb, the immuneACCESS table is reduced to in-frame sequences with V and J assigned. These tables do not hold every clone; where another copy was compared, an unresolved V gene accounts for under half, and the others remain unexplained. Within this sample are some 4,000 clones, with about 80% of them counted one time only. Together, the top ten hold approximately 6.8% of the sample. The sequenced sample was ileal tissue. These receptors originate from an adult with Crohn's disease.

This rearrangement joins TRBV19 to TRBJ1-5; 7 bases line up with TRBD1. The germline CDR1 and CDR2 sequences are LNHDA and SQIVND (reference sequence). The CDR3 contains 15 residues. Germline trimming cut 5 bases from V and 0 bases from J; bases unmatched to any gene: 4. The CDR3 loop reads CASSDGTVSNQPQHF. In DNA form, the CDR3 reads TGTGCCAGTAGTGACGGGACAGTTAGCAATCAGCCCCAGCATTTT.

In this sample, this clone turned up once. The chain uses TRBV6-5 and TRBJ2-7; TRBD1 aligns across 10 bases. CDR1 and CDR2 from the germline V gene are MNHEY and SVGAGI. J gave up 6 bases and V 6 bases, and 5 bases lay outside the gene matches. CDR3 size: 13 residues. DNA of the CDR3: TGTGCCAGCAGGGGACAGGGGACGGGCGAGCAGTACTTC. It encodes CASRGQGTGEQYF.

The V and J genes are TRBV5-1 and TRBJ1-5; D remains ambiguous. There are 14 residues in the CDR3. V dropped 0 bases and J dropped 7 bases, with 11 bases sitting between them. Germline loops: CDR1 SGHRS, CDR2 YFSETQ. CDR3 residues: CASSLGGLGQPQHF. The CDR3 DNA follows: TGCGCCAGCAGCTTGGGAGGGTTAGGGCAGCCCCAGCATTTT.

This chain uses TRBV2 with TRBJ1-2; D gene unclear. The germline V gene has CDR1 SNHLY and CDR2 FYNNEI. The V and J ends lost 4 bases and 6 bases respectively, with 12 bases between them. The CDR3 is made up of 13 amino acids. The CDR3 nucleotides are TGTGCCAGCAGTGTCTCTCAGATCGATGGCTACACCTTC. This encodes CASSVSQIDGYTF.

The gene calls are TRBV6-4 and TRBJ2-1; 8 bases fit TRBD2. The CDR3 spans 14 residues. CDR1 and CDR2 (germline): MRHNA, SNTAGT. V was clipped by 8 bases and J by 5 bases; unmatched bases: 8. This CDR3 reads CASGPGGSHNEQFF. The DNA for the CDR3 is TGTGCCAGCGGACCGGGGGGGTCCCACAATGAGCAGTTCTTC.

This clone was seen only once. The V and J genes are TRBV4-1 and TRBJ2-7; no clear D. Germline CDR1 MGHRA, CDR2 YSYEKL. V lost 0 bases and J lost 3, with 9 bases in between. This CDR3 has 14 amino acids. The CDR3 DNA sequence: TGCGCCAGCAGCCAAGAAACACGTTACTACGAGCAGTACTTC. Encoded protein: CASSQETRYYEQYF.

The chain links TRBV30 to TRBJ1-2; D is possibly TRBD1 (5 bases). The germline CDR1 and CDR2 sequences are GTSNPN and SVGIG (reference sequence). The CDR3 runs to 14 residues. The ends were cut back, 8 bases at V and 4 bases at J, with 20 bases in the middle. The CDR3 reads CAGHERRELYGYTF. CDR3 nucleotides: TGTGCCGGACACGAGCGGCGGGAACTCTATGGCTACACCTTC.

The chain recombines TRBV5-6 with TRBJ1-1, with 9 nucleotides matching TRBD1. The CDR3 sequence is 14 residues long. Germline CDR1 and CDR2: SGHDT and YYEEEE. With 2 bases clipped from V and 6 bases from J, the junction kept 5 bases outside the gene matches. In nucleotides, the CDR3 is TGTGCCAGCAGCTTCGAACAGGGGGCTTCTGAAGCTTTCTTT. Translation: CASSFEQGASEAFF.

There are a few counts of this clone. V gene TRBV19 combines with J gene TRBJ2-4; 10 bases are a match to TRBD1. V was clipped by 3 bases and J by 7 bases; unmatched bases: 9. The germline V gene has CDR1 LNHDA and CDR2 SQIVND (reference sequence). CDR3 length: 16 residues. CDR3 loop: CASSMGQGPLENIQYF. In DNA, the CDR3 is TGTGCCAGTAGTATGGGACAGGGGCCCCTTGAGAACATTCAGTACTTC.

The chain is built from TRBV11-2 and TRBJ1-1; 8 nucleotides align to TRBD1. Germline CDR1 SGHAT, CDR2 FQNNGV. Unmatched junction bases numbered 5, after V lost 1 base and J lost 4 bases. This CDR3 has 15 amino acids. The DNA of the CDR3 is TGTGCCAGCAGCTTAGCCGACAGGGGAGGCACTGAAGCTTTCTTT. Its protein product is CASSLADRGGTEAFF.